Each of the 22 T cell receptor beta chains below was sequenced from the same sample in a study of response to subunit inactivated influenza vaccine. TCRdb independently ran MiXCR on the RT-PCR reads; one entry per CDR3 protein. The table records 300,000 to 350,000 distinct CDR3 sequences, roughly 22% of them present only once. Sequenced here: PBMCs from blood, sampled 21 months after vaccination. Receptor source: a man aged 45 to 70 who received an inactivated influenza vaccine.

This chain uses TRBV28 with TRBJ1-1; D is perhaps TRBD1 (6 bases). The V and J ends lost 7 bases and 1 base respectively, with 10 bases between them. CDR1 and CDR2 (germline): MDHEN, SYDVKM. This CDR3 region has 13 residues. The CDR3 DNA reads as TGTGCCAGCATCCAAGGGGGGAACACTGAAGCTTTCTTT. This translates into CASIQGGNTEAFF. Based on the CDR3 plus reference TRBV28 and TRBJ1-1, the full variable domain is DVKVTQSSRYLVKRTGEKVFLECVQDMDHENMFWYRQDPGLGLRLIYFSYDVKMKEKGDIPEGYSVSREKKERFSLILESASTNQTSMYLCASIQGGNTEAFFGQGTRLTVV.

The chain is built from TRBV2 and TRBJ2-7; D possibly matches TRBD1 or TRBD2 (5 bases each). The CDR3 runs 12 residues. The germline gives CDR1 SNHLY, CDR2 FYNNEI. V lost 6 bases, J lost 4 bases, and 10 bases lay in between. The CDR3 DNA reads TGTGCCAGCAGGGGGGACGTTTACGAGCAGTACTTC. It codes for CASRGDVYEQYF.

This rearrangement joins TRBV5-1 to TRBJ1-2; tentative D call: TRBD1 (5 bases). Germline CDR1 SGHRS, CDR2 YFSETQ. Trimming removed 5 bases from V and 7 bases from J, with 21 bases in between. The CDR3 consists of 15 residues. CDR3 loop: CASRPRIGGIGGYTF. For the CDR3, the DNA is TGCGCCAGCAGGCCGAGAATTGGGGGAATCGGTGGCTACACCTTC.

The sample holds a few counts of this clonotype. The rearrangement links TRBV3-1 to TRBJ2-3, with no clear D. Trimming removed 0 bases from V and 2 bases from J, with 12 bases in between. The CDR3 consists of 16 residues. Germline CDR1 and CDR2: LGHDT and YNNKEL (reference sequence). CDR3 sequence (DNA): TGTGCCAGCAGCCAAGAAGGAGACGGGCCCACAGATACGCAGTATTTT. Protein sequence: CASSQEGDGPTDTQYF.

This clonotype has only a few counts. The genes are TRBV7-2 and TRBJ1-1, with D maybe TRBD1 (5 bases). The CDR3 is made up of 12 amino acids. Trimming removed 7 bases at V and 8 bases at J, with 14 bases between. Per germline, CDR1 SGHTA and CDR2 FQGNSA. CDR3 DNA sequence: TGTGCCAGCACCGCGGGACTCACAGAAGCTTTCTTT. It translates to CASTAGLTEAFF. Together with reference TRBV7-2 and TRBJ1-1, the CDR3 gives the full variable domain: GAGVSQSPSNKVTEKGKDVELRCDPISGHTALYWYRQSLGQGLEFLIYFQGNSAPDKSGLPSDRFSAERTGGSVSTLTIQRTQQEDSAVYLCASTAGLTEAFFGQGTRLTVV.

This chain joins TRBV3-1 and TRBJ2-7; D is possibly TRBD2 (5 bases). CDR1 is LGHDT, CDR2 YNNKEL, per germline (reference sequence). The V and J ends lost 4 bases and 6 bases respectively, with 13 bases between them. This CDR3 region has 13 residues. The CDR3 here is CASSPDGNREQYF. The CDR3 DNA reads TGTGCCAGCAGCCCTGACGGGAATCGCGAGCAGTACTTC.

This clonotype was seen a handful of times. The chain recombines TRBV6-5 with TRBJ2-6, with a weak D call TRBD2 (6 bases). Germline V gives CDR1 MNHEY, CDR2 SVGAGI. V was clipped by 2 bases and J by 4 bases, with 9 bases between them. The CDR3 spans 15 residues. CDR3 bases: TGTGCCAGCAGTTACGGCGGGACCGGGGCCAACGTCCTGACTTTC. It yields the protein CASSYGGTGANVLTF.

This clonotype has a handful of counts. The V gene is TRBV7-2, the J gene TRBJ1-3; 9 bases agree with TRBD1. The CDR3 covers 15 residues. Trimming at V came to 3 bases and at J to 2 bases, leaving 2 bases not matched to a gene. Germline V gene lookup returns CDR1 SGHTA and CDR2 FQGNSA. The CDR3 here is CASSFGTGTGNTIYF. CDR3 sequence (DNA): TGTGCCAGCAGCTTCGGGACAGGGACTGGAAACACCATATATTTT.

The table lists this clonotype with many counts. The chain employs TRBV7-6 and TRBJ2-5; TRBD1 agrees at 8 bases. The trim removed 5 bases at V and 5 bases at J, leaving 4 bases unmatched. Germline CDR1 reads SGHVS; CDR2 reads FNYEAQ. The CDR3 consists of 13 residues. The CDR3, as DNA: TGTGCCAGCAGCACCGACAGGGGTGAGACCCAGTACTTC. This gives the protein CASSTDRGETQYF.

This clonotype was recorded many times. The chain is built from TRBV12-3 or TRBV12-4 and TRBJ1-6, with D perhaps TRBD1 (5 bases). The V end was cut by 7 bases, the J end by 4 bases, with 8 bases between. The CDR3 loop spans 13 amino acids. For the CDR3, the DNA is TGTGCCAGCACGGACACGTATAATTCACCCCTCCACTTT. Translating it yields CASTDTYNSPLHF.

The rearrangement joins TRBV20-1 to TRBJ2-5; D is ambiguous. The V gene's germline CDR1 is DFQATT and CDR2 SNEGSKA (reference sequence). The CDR3 covers 12 residues. V gave up 5 bases and J gave up 1 base, with 8 bases separating them. The CDR3 spells CSAWTPQETQYF. Here the CDR3 DNA reads TGCAGTGCTTGGACCCCCCAAGAGACCCAGTACTTC.

The chain has TRBV29-1 and TRBJ2-3, with D unresolved. The V gene lost 3 bases and the J gene lost 5 bases, with 3 bases spanning the gap. The germline CDR1 and CDR2 sequences are SQVTM and ANQGSEA. The CDR3 sequence is 10 residues long. In nucleotides, the CDR3 is TGCAGCGTTGAGTTAGATACGCAGTATTTT. This codes for CSVELDTQYF.

The rearrangement uses TRBV6-1 and TRBJ1-1; 11 positions agree with TRBD1. With 5 bases clipped from V and 0 bases from J, the junction kept 5 bases outside the gene matches. CDR1 is MNHNS and CDR2 is SASEGT in the germline V gene. The CDR3 extends over 16 amino acids. CDR3 in DNA: TGTGCCAGCAGTATCCGGACAGGGGGCATGAACACTGAAGCTTTCTTT. Encoded protein: CASSIRTGGMNTEAFF.

This clonotype was recorded many times. V and J are TRBV6-5 and TRBJ1-6, with D possibly matching TRBD1 (6 bases). Germline CDR1 reads MNHEY; CDR2 reads SVGAGI. Trimming stripped 5 bases from V and 3 bases from J, with 11 bases between. The CDR3 has 15 amino acids. CDR3 in amino acids: CASSHEGGYNSPLHF. CDR3 nucleotide sequence: TGTGCCAGCAGTCACGAAGGGGGCTATAATTCACCCCTCCACTTT.

V usage is TRBV28 and J usage is TRBJ1-2; D gene uncertain. V was cut by 7 bases and J by 9 bases, with 18 bases left in between. Germline lookup yields CDR1 MDHEN and CDR2 SYDVKM. The CDR3 has 13 amino acids. The CDR3 DNA follows: TGTGCCAGCAACAAACAGAACCTATGGCGCTACACCTTC. Its translation is CASNKQNLWRYTF.

This clonotype has more than one count but fewer than ten. The J gene is TRBJ2-7, the V gene TRBV5-1, with D hard to call. The CDR3 contains 13 residues. Germline V lookup: CDR1 SGHRS, CDR2 YFSETQ. V lost 1 base and J 2 bases, leaving 7 bases between the germline ends. The CDR3 loop is CASSLPETYEQYF. CDR3 nucleotides: TGCGCCAGCAGCTTGCCGGAGACCTACGAGCAGTACTTC.

This clonotype was seen more than once but under ten times. The chain joins TRBV10-3 to TRBJ1-5; no clear D. In germline, CDR1 is ENHRY, CDR2 SYGVKD. V shed 4 bases and J shed 0 bases, with 4 bases lying between them. The CDR3 is 13 amino acids. The DNA for the CDR3 is TGTGCCATCAGTGTTGATAGCAATCAGCCCCAGCATTTT. This codes for CAISVDSNQPQHF.

The chain couples TRBV11-2 to TRBJ1-2; TRBD1 is a possible D gene (5 bases). V was cut by 1 base and J by 2 bases, with 11 bases left in between. CDR3 length: 15 amino acids. Germline V gene data show CDR1 as SGHAT and CDR2 as FQNNGV. The CDR3 DNA follows: TGTGCCAGCAGCTTAGGGCCGGGACCGAACTATGGCTACACCTTC. This gives the protein CASSLGPGPNYGYTF.

The V gene is TRBV20-1, the J gene TRBJ2-1, with a tentative D call TRBD2 (7 bases). Germline loops: CDR1 DFQATT, CDR2 SNEGSKA (reference sequence). The CDR3 has 14 amino acids. V was cut by 4 bases and J by 3 bases, with 13 bases left in between. The CDR3 sequence is CSAISGTSYNEQFF. DNA for the CDR3: TGCAGTGCTATAAGCGGGACAAGCTACAATGAGCAGTTCTTC.

Only a few counts were recorded for this clonotype. The chain is built from TRBV6-2 or TRBV6-3 and TRBJ1-1; no firm D call. This CDR3 spans 12 amino acids. Deletions cut 7 bases from V and 1 base from J, with 7 bases between. Germline V gene lookup returns CDR1 MNHEY and CDR2 SVGEGT. Written as DNA, the CDR3 is TGTGCCAGCAATACAGCGAACACTGAAGCTTTCTTT. Translated: CASNTANTEAFF.

The J gene is TRBJ2-1, the V gene TRBV28; TRBD2 agrees at 11 bases. This CDR3 spans 18 amino acids. Germline CDR1 is MDHEN and CDR2 is SYDVKM. After removal of 2 bases from V and 7 bases from J, the junction contained 13 bases not matched to a gene. The CDR3 loop reads CASSLLPHLAGGGNEQFF. CDR3 DNA sequence: TGTGCCAGCAGTTTACTCCCCCACCTAGCGGGAGGTGGTAATGAGCAGTTCTTC.

This clonotype was counted between two and nine times. The chain carries TRBV7-2 and TRBJ2-5; TRBD1 aligns across 7 bases. This CDR3 comprises 14 residues. Trimming at V came to 5 bases and at J to 3 bases, leaving 6 bases not matched to a gene. Germline-derived CDR1 and CDR2 are SGHTA and FQGNSA. CDR3 sequence: CASSLLTGKETQYF. The CDR3 DNA follows: TGTGCCAGCAGCCTACTGACAGGGAAAGAGACCCAGTACTTC.